This TCR beta chain derives from a study of blood T cell repertoires in COVID-19. Study in general: The United States, Italy and Spain provided the acute and convalescent COVID-19 samples. From T cells, B-cell-depleted T cells, or PBMCs came the material, which was cDNA or gDNA.

This clone was observed a few times. Authors' analysis steps: Cell counts per sample came from amplifying reference gene primers. Generated by immunoSEQ multiplex PCR, the TCRdb table keeps only in-frame clones and is missing some. That table supplies the V and J calls and clone size; D and trimming were determined from the DNA. The sample has about 100,000 clones, 80% to 90% seen once; the top ten hold about 7.2%. Germline V gene lookup returns CDR1 MNHEY and CDR2 SVGEGT. CDR3 length: 18 residues. After removal of 2 bases from V and 2 bases from J, the junction contained 13 bases not matched to a gene.

The chain carries TRBV6-2 or TRBV6-3 and TRBJ1-2; TRBD1 matches at 8 bases. The specimen was peripheral blood. The sequence came from a man aged 55 to 70 with acute or convalescent COVID-19. The CDR3 DNA is TGTGCCAGCAGTTACGGGGGCAGGGGGCTGATCGAGAACTATGGCTACACCTTC. As protein: CASSYGGRGLIENYGYTF.